This TCR beta chain was retrieved from a study of cytomegalovirus exposure and HLA in healthy donors. Notes on the study in general: The study designated some 180 TCR beta chains cytomegalovirus-associated. Three of the chains that were CMV-associated were confirmed in vitro to be specific for CMV antigens. A likely sequencing artifact accounted for one observed cluster of highly shared sequence variants.

The germline CDR1 and CDR2 sequences are SGHAT and FQNNGV. The CDR3 sequence is 15 residues long. V was pared by 5 bases and J by 5 bases, with 10 bases of the junction left unmatched. As concerns this clone: Its antigen is unknown.

The PCR was carried out with 60 Vbeta primers and 13 Jbeta primers. Only in-frame clones appear in the TCRdb table, and some are missing; sequencing was by immunoSEQ multiplex PCR. Of 150,000 to 200,000 clones listed, 70% are singletons. The donors comprised healthy bone marrow donors. Sequencing input: PBMCs. V usage is TRBV11-2 and J usage is TRBJ2-5, with 8 bases matching TRBD1. This sequence originates from a man between 18 and 29 years old in good health and CMV-seropositive. The CDR3 sequence: CASSRLTGAGETQYF. DNA of the CDR3: TGTGCCAGCAGCCGACTGACAGGGGCGGGCGAGACCCAGTACTTC.